The TCR beta chain under discussion was sequenced for a study of blood T cells in healthy people across ages (dated by TCRdb to the mid-2010s). About the full investigation: In model experiments, template switching captured about one uniquely barcoded TCR beta cDNA molecule for every two T cells. To avoid experimental bias, donors of different ages were distributed randomly across sequencing lanes. The donors were divided into four age groups: young (average approximately 17 years), middle-aged (almost 40), aged (approximately 62) and long-lived (roughly 88). To track age-related changes in TCR beta repertoire diversity, the study relied on deep sequencing normalized with unique cDNA molecular identifiers. The study analyzed two additional independent replicas of 1 million unique cDNA reads from the same blood draw for two donors, one aged 18 to 30 and one aged 80 or older.

Systemically healthy Caucasian individuals from Russia, roughly 40 in total and aged about 6 to 95 years, were included as donors. Each donor gave 9 to 10 milliliters of peripheral blood, collected into EDTA-treated Vacutainer tubes. Ficoll-Paque density-gradient centrifugation was used to isolate PBMCs, with at least 6.5 million obtained per sample. Trizol reagent was used to extract total RNA from PBMCs, with at least 6 micrograms per sample. The percentages of naive CD45RAhigh/CD27high T cells were determined by flow cytometry on a PBMC aliquot from every donor. Concerning this clonotype: It lacks a known antigen. No base-level quality is on record; no much larger clone is a single base apart.

For CDR1 and CDR2, the germline V gene (reference sequence) lists MNHEY and SMNVEV. From the cysteine through the phenylalanine, the CDR3 covers 16 amino acids. CDR3 DNA only is kept here, 48 bases in frame from base 1. V is shortened by 2 bases, J by 7 bases, and the region joining them spans 15 bases. Libraries came from 5' RACE. Sequenced using an Illumina HiSeq 2500. The second PCR ran for roughly 7 to 12 cycles and used a J-beta primer mix along with a sample-barcoded 5' primer. A template-switch 5' adaptor carrying 12 random nucleotides introduced a unique molecular identifier onto each TCR beta cDNA molecule. Each sample yielded at least 2.5 million CDR3-containing paired-end reads. All of the RNA was converted into first-strand cDNA using the Mint cDNA synthesis kit, with a TRBC-specific oligonucleotide serving as the primer. All cDNA was treated with uracil-DNA glycosylase and then went through a first 18-cycle PCR with the universal primers M1SS and BC2_uni_R. Processing in the source paper ran as follows. For normalization, 1 million high-quality reads were randomly selected from each sample, with every read carrying a distinct molecular identifier. Reads with shared molecular identifiers were discarded instead of being binned into consensus sequences. MiTCR, run with a Q25 quality threshold and the strictest error-elimination algorithm, handled CDR3 identification, clonotype clustering and error correction. A nonparametric unseen species model with Euler transformation was used to estimate lower-bound total TCR beta diversity. TCRdb passed the public sequencing reads through fastp at Q25 and MiXCR, retaining productive beta sequences. Merged by CDR3 protein, the rows form single entries marked with the most common genes and DNA. TCRdb assigned the V and J calls; the authors' analysis was not used. The sample table shows 1.5 million to 1.8 million distinct CDR3 sequences, and around 40% are seen once. Roughly 3.7% of the sample is held by the ten biggest clonotypes.

The study at large found these results: The percentage of naive T cells measured by flow cytometry correlated strongly with observed TCR beta diversity. Because the CMV infection status of the donors was unknown, age-related changes in expanded clonotypes may potentially have been confounded. Observed TCR beta diversity per million T cells fell roughly linearly with age, and a significant reduction was already apparent by age around 40. The long-lived group showed more naive CD4+ T cells, fewer expanded clones and increased TCR diversity than the aged group, suggesting age selection. Since profiling was done on bulk unsorted PBMCs, naive and antigen-experienced compartments could not be conclusively compared. Estimates of total diversity from one million sequenced T cells were regarded as lower bounds and underestimates.

Sequences were obtained from blood. The receptor's source is a woman aged 18-29 years in good health. This receptor chain uses TRBV27 and TRBJ1-6, with a weak D call of TRBD1 (6 bases match). The nucleotides are TGTGCCAGCAGTTTAAGTGCAGGGGCGCGGAATTCACCCCTCCACTTT. Translated, this gives CASSLSAGARNSPLHF.